This T cell receptor beta chain was sequenced during a study of blood T cell repertoires in COVID-19. Clones were sequenced by immunoSEQ multiplex PCR, and TCRdb holds only the in-frame ones, with some missing. The sample has some 200,000 clones; 85% to 90% are singletons. V lost 1 base, J lost 3 bases, and 9 bases lay in between. Germline V gene data show CDR1 as GTSNPN and CDR2 as SVGIG (reference sequence). The CDR3 has 13 residues. V usage is TRBV30 and J usage is TRBJ2-5; D not resolved. Sequences were obtained from peripheral blood. This TCR came from a man between 50 and 59 years old with acute or convalescent COVID-19. The CDR3 protein is CAWSANTEETQYF. The CDR3, as DNA: TGTGCCTGGAGTGCTAATACTGAAGAGACCCAGTACTTC.